This TCR beta chain was found in a study of T cells after posttransplantation cyclophosphamide. The CDR3 consists of 18 residues. J was trimmed by 0 bases and V by 1 base; bases with no gene match: 8. Only in-frame clones appear in the TCRdb table, and some are missing; sequencing was by immunoSEQ multiplex PCR. The sample lists roughly 18,000 clones; around four fifths were seen once. This related bone marrow graft donor gave peripheral blood on the day of marrow donation. To note about this clone: Its antigen is unidentified.

Whole-study findings and limits: After PTCy, TRB diversity resembled that of CNI/methotrexate controls. Donor CD8+ memory clones often dominated recipient blood repertoires at later times. Tissue-infiltrating T cells from skin or gut overlapped little with blood T cells.

The gene calls are TRBV23-1 and TRBJ1-3; 8 nucleotides align to TRBD1. TRBV23-1 is reported as an ORF; its role is uncertain. What was sequenced was memory CD4+ T cells sorted from blood. The receptor's source is a man between 25 and 39 years old in good health and a related stem cell transplant donor. The CDR3 DNA sequence: TGCGCCAGCAGTCAATACCCGGGACAGGAGGGCTCTGGAAACACCATATATTTT. Amino acids: CASSQYPGQEGSGNTIYF.